The 3 T cell receptor beta chains below come from one sample, sequenced in a study of cytomegalovirus exposure and HLA in healthy donors. The PCR ran on 60 Vbeta and 13 Jbeta primers. The protocol was immunoSEQ multiplex PCR, while the TCRdb copy is restricted to in-frame clones and leaves out a portion. The sample has about 140,000 clones; approximately 82% are singletons. What was sequenced was PBMCs. These receptors were collected from a man between 25 and 39 years old in good health and CMV-seropositive.

The chain carries TRBV28 and TRBJ2-5, with 7 nucleotides matching TRBD2. J was trimmed by 1 base and V by 6 bases; bases with no gene match: 8. CDR3 size: 15 residues. CDR1 and CDR2 from the germline V gene are MDHEN and SYDVKM. The chain's CDR3 is CASSLGRGSQETQYF. CDR3 DNA sequence: TGTGCCAGCAGCCTGGGGCGGGGGTCCCAAGAGACCCAGTACTTC.

V usage is TRBV13 and J usage is TRBJ2-7; 12 nucleotides match TRBD2. The germline gives CDR1 PRHDT, CDR2 FYEKMQ (reference sequence). CDR3 length: 16 residues. Germline trimming cut 6 bases from V and 2 bases from J; bases unmatched to any gene: 8. As DNA, the CDR3 is TGTGCCAGCAGTCTCCTACTAGCGGGAGGCACCTACGAGCAGTACTTC. Translated, it gives CASSLLLAGGTYEQYF.

The chain combines TRBV13 with TRBJ2-3, with D perhaps TRBD2 (9 bases). Trimming cost V 5 bases and J 7 bases, with 31 bases left between them. CDR1 is PRHDT, CDR2 FYEKMQ, per germline (reference sequence). This CDR3 region has 19 residues. Here the CDR3 DNA reads TGTGCCAGCAGCCCGGGGACAGGCGGGAGGACTAGCGAGGTGTATACGCAGTATTTT. It specifies CASSPGTGGRTSEVYTQYF.